This TCR beta chain is drawn from a study of T cell repertoires in cytomegalovirus infection. Study observations and caveats: CMV-specific TCR beta clonotypes restricted by HLA-C dominated the ex vivo response.

The table lists this clonotype with a few counts. The target antigen is unknown. Trimming removed 4 bases from V and 0 bases from J; junction bases left unmatched: 6. The CDR3 spans 16 residues. CDR1 is SGHRS and CDR2 is YFSETQ in the germline V gene. TCRdb redid the calling of the reads with MiXCR, one entry per CDR3 protein. The table includes around 200,000 distinct CDR3 sequences, 35% to 40% detected once. This receptor was taken from a human donor in good health (CMV status not recorded). Some clones in this sample may be carry-over from other donors' samples. V and J are TRBV5-1 and TRBJ2-2; TRBD2 matches 7 bases. The sequences come from CD8+ T cells from cultured PBMCs, collected from culture after CMV antigen stimulation. CDR3 sequence reads: CASSPSGGPNTGELFF. DNA for the CDR3: TGCGCCAGCAGCCCTAGCGGAGGGCCGAACACCGGGGAGCTGTTTTTT. Complete variable domain (other parts from reference TRBV5-1 and TRBJ2-2): KAGVTQTPRYLIKTRGQQVTLSCSPISGHRSVSWYQQTPGQGLQFLFEYFSETQRNKGNFPGRFSGRQFSNSRSEMNVSTLELGDSALYLCASSPSGGPNTGELFFGEGSRLTVL.